This T cell receptor beta chain was observed in a study of blood T cell repertoires in COVID-19. Study-level information: Acute-phase and convalescent COVID-19 samples originated in the United States, Italy and Spain. The analysed material was cDNA or gDNA that came from T cells, B-cell-depleted T cells, or PBMCs.

In the study's own analysis: Amplification with reference gene primers provided the estimates of nucleated cell counts. The table came from immunoSEQ multiplex PCR; TCRdb's copy has only in-frame clones and leaves some out. V, J and clone size reflect that table, while D and trimming were determined from the DNA. The sample has about 94,000 clones, roughly 80% seen once. The TCR was taken from a human donor in a cohort sampled during active COVID-19. The sequenced material came from peripheral blood.

DNA of the CDR3: TGTGCCAGTAACCCTCTCAGAGCGGGAGGCGCCGGGGAGCTGTTTTTT. Translation gives CASNPLRAGGAGELFF. The chain employs TRBV19 and TRBJ2-2; 9 bases match TRBD2. Losses at the gene ends were 7 bases for V and 6 bases for J; bases not matched to a gene: 12. This CDR3 contains 16 residues. Germline loops: CDR1 LNHDA, CDR2 SQIVND (reference sequence).